This T cell receptor (beta chain) is from a study of blood T cell repertoires in COVID-19. On the study more broadly: T cells, B-cell-depleted T cells, or PBMCs supplied cDNA or gDNA.

This CDR3 comprises 13 residues. The germline V gene has CDR1 MNHEY and CDR2 SVGAGI. Trimming left V 7 bases short and J 2 bases short, with 11 bases between. Repertoires were generated with immunoSEQ multiplex PCR, while TCRdb's copy carries only in-frame clones and drops some. The sample holds some 350,000 clones, over 80% seen once. The clonotype was recovered from a man aged 30 to 39 who had recovered from COVID-19. Sequences were obtained from PBMCs or T cells enriched from blood (not recorded which). The J gene is TRBJ1-1, the V gene TRBV6-5, with D unclear. The CDR3 bases are TGTGCCAGCACCAGTCTAGAAAACACTGAAGCTTTCTTT. This encodes CASTSLENTEAFF.